Presented here are 11 T cell receptor beta chains from one specimen sequenced in a study of blood T cell repertoires in COVID-19. Assay used: immunoSEQ multiplex PCR; TCRdb lists only in-frame clones, some missing. The sample lists about 72,000 clones, 82% occurring once. The sample comprised peripheral blood. These receptors were taken from a human donor in a cohort sampled during active COVID-19.

The V call is TRBV7-9, the J call TRBJ2-7, with 8 positions matching TRBD1. The germline V gene has CDR1 SEHNR and CDR2 FQNEAQ (reference sequence). V trimming: 6 bases; J trimming: 2 bases; junction bases outside the gene matches: 9. The CDR3 runs 15 residues. CDR3 protein: CASSSDRVFAYEQYF. The DNA of the CDR3 is TGTGCCAGCAGTTCGGACAGGGTTTTCGCCTACGAGCAGTACTTC. Variable domain in full (rest from reference TRBV7-9 and TRBJ2-7): DTGVSQNPRHKITKRGQNVTFRCDPISEHNRLYWYRQTLGQGPEFLTYFQNEAQLEKSRLLSDRFSAERPKGSFSTLEIQRTEQGDSAMYLCASSSDRVFAYEQYFGPGTRLTVT.

The V call is TRBV7-8, the J call TRBJ2-3; possibly TRBD2 for D (6 bases). The germline CDR1 and CDR2 sequences are SGHVS and FQNEAQ. V was pared by 3 bases and J by 3 bases, with 10 bases between. CDR3 length: 14 amino acids. DNA of the CDR3: TGTGCCAGCAGCTTGAAGCGGGTTACAGATACGCAGTATTTT. Residues: CASSLKRVTDTQYF.

The chain uses TRBV6-6 and TRBJ2-3, with 8 bases aligning to TRBD2. This CDR3 comprises 16 residues. Germline trimming cut 2 bases from V and 5 bases from J; bases unmatched to any gene: 9. The germline V gene has CDR1 MNHNY and CDR2 SVGAGI (reference sequence). CDR3 DNA sequence: TGTGCCAGCAGTTACCTACCCGGGGGGGCCAGAGATACGCAGTATTTT. This gives the protein CASSYLPGGARDTQYF.

V and J are TRBV6-2 or TRBV6-3 and TRBJ2-1; 9 bases align to TRBD2. V shed 1 base, J shed 7 bases, and the junction held 14 bases outside the gene matches. This CDR3 comprises 18 residues. CDR1 and CDR2 from the germline V gene are MNHEY and SVGEGT. This CDR3 reads CASSYLGIGGGVSNEQFF. CDR3 nucleotide sequence: TGTGCCAGCAGTTACTTGGGGATTGGCGGGGGGGTTTCGAATGAGCAGTTCTTC.

The chain joins TRBV5-6 to TRBJ1-1; D is ambiguous. This CDR3 spans 14 amino acids. V was pared by 2 bases and J by 0 bases, with 8 bases between. The germline V gene has CDR1 SGHDT and CDR2 YYEEEE. CDR3 in amino acids: CASSFPSVNTEAFF. DNA for the CDR3: TGTGCCAGCAGCTTTCCGTCGGTGAACACTGAAGCTTTCTTT.

The chain employs TRBV5-4 and TRBJ2-7; 7 bases are a match to TRBD2. V dropped 4 bases and J dropped 5; count of bases not matched to a gene: 21. The CDR3 contains 18 residues. Germline CDR1 and CDR2: SGHNT and YYREEE (reference sequence). The CDR3 reads CASSPGPFRSGDGNEQYF. CDR3 bases: TGTGCCAGCAGCCCCGGCCCCTTTAGAAGCGGGGATGGGAACGAGCAGTACTTC.

The chain is built from TRBV4-2 and TRBJ1-5, with 7 bases identical to TRBD1. The junction had 9 bases not matched to a gene; V was cut back by 1 base and J by 6 bases. Germline assignment: CDR1 LGHNA and CDR2 YNFKEQ. CDR3 length: 16 residues. The CDR3 DNA reads TGTGCCAGCAGCCAAGCAGGGGCTAGACAGGGTCAGCCCCAGCATTTT. Its translation is CASSQAGARQGQPQHF.

The chain employs TRBV7-9 and TRBJ2-7; 8 nucleotides match TRBD1. The CDR3 is made up of 15 amino acids. From germline, CDR1 is SEHNR and CDR2 FQNEAQ (reference sequence). The J segment lost 4 bases and the V segment lost 6 bases, leaving 11 bases of the junction unmatched. This CDR3 is CASSSQGAIVYEQYF. CDR3 sequence (DNA): TGTGCCAGCAGTTCGCAGGGGGCTATCGTATACGAGCAGTACTTC.

V gene TRBV6-4 combines with J gene TRBJ2-2; TRBD1 is a possible D gene (7 bases). The germline CDR1 and CDR2 sequences are MRHNA and SNTAGT. The CDR3 has 15 residues. With 5 bases removed from V and 2 bases from J, the gap between germline ends came to 12 bases. CDR3 DNA sequence: TGTGCCAGCAGTCACGGAGGGGGCAACACCGGGGAGCTGTTTTTT. As protein: CASSHGGGNTGELFF.

CDR3 sequence reads: CASRRDWNYEQYF. DNA for the CDR3: TGTGCCAGCAGACGGGACTGGAACTACGAGCAGTACTTC. V is TRBV12-3 or TRBV12-4 and J is TRBJ2-7, with D possibly TRBD2 on 6 matching bases. The CDR3 contains 13 residues. Trimming removed 6 bases from V and 3 bases from J, with 12 bases in between.

The chain joins TRBV5-4 to TRBJ1-4; a possible D gene is TRBD1 (5 bases). Trimming took off 3 bases at V and 3 bases at J, with 12 bases between the two ends. Germline V gene data show CDR1 as SGHNT and CDR2 as YYREEE (reference sequence). The CDR3 consists of 15 residues. The CDR3 loop is CASSSQGRANEKLFF. The CDR3 coding sequence is TGTGCCAGCAGCTCCCAGGGTAGAGCTAATGAAAAACTGTTTTTT.